Listed here is a single TCR beta chain. The record originates from a study of blood T cell repertoires in COVID-19. Across the study: Sites across the United States, Italy and Spain contributed samples from acute and convalescent COVID-19. T cells, B-cell-depleted T cells, or PBMCs provided the cDNA or gDNA that served as material.

In the authors' workflow: By means of reference gene primer amplification, nucleated cell counts were estimated. Only in-frame clones appear in the TCRdb table, and some are missing; sequencing was by immunoSEQ multiplex PCR. Clone size and V and J calls were adopted from that table, with D and trimming inferred from the DNA. There are about 110,000 clones in the sample; roughly four fifths occur only once, and more than 3.5% lies in the top ten. There are 12 residues in the CDR3. V was trimmed by 7 bases and J by 9 bases, leaving 10 bases between them. Germline V gene sequence: CDR1 MDHEN, CDR2 SYDVKM.

The sample taken for sequencing was peripheral blood. The chain is built from TRBV28 and TRBJ1-6; no clear D gene. This sequence originates from a woman in her 70s with acute or convalescent COVID-19. As DNA, the CDR3 is TGTGCCAGCACGGCAGGTGTTTCACCCCTCCACTTT. Amino acid sequence: CASTAGVSPLHF.